Following are 27 T cell receptor beta chains from one sample sequenced in a study of a mutant IDH1 vaccine in newly diagnosed glioma. Time point of the sample: week 11, during vaccination. Each vaccine dose was 300 ug of mutant IDH1 20-mer peptide, with topical imiquimod. TCRdb's table, derived via immunoSEQ multiplex PCR, lists solely in-frame clones and lacks some. This table has roughly 130,000 clones, 80% appearing once. Antigens for these TCRs are unknown. The material was PBMCs, obtained from a glioma patient whose treatment included an IDH1 peptide vaccine. These receptors came from a man aged 40-50 years with glioma.

The V call is TRBV7-2, the J call TRBJ2-5; TRBD2 is a possible D gene (6 bases). V lost 0 bases and J 2 bases, leaving 13 bases between the germline ends. The germline gives CDR1 SGHTA, CDR2 FQGNSA. CDR3 length: 16 residues. CDR3 DNA sequence: TGTGCCAGCAGCTTAGCGTGGGGCGCGGGACAAGAGACCCAGTACTTC. Amino acid sequence: CASSLAWGAGQETQYF.

This clone was found a few times. The chain has TRBV7-9 and TRBJ2-7, with D unresolved. CDR1 is SEHNR, CDR2 FQNEAQ, per germline (reference sequence). The CDR3 is made up of 15 amino acids. Trimming took 0 bases from V and 3 from J, leaving 12 bases between them. CDR3 loop: CASSLADVSIYEQYF. CDR3 nucleotide sequence: TGTGCCAGCAGCTTAGCGGACGTCTCAATCTACGAGCAGTACTTC. Supplemented by reference TRBV7-9 and TRBJ2-7, the full variable domain reads DTGVSQNPRHKITKRGQNVTFRCDPISEHNRLYWYRQTLGQGPEFLTYFQNEAQLEKSRLLSDRFSAERPKGSFSTLEIQRTEQGDSAMYLCASSLADVSIYEQYFGPGTRLTVT.

V gene TRBV7-6 combines with J gene TRBJ2-5, with 8 bases fitting TRBD1. This CDR3 comprises 14 residues. The germline gives CDR1 SGHVS, CDR2 FNYEAQ. V shed 5 bases and J 0 bases; nucleotides not matched to a gene: 2. As DNA, the CDR3 is TGTGCCAGCAGCCAGGACAGGGACCAAGAGACCCAGTACTTC. It specifies CASSQDRDQETQYF.

The chain combines TRBV7-2 with TRBJ1-5, with D hard to call. The CDR3 is made up of 14 amino acids. V shed 5 bases and J shed 6 bases, with 14 bases lying between them. From germline, CDR1 is SGHTA and CDR2 FQGNSA. The CDR3 is CASSPSSWGQPQHF. CDR3 bases: TGTGCCAGCAGCCCCTCATCCTGGGGTCAGCCCCAGCATTTT. Full variable domain (remainder filled in from reference TRBV7-2 and TRBJ1-5): GAGVSQSPSNKVTEKGKDVELRCDPISGHTALYWYRQSLGQGLEFLIYFQGNSAPDKSGLPSDRFSAERTGGSVSTLTIQRTQQEDSAVYLCASSPSSWGQPQHFGDGTRLSIL.

Here the CDR3 reads CASSSTGVNTEAFF. In nucleotides, the CDR3 is TGTGCCAGCAGCTCGACAGGGGTGAACACTGAAGCTTTCTTT. The rearrangement links TRBV7-3 to TRBJ1-1, with 8 bases identical to TRBD1. In germline, CDR1 is SGHTA, CDR2 FQGTGA. V lost 4 bases and J lost 0; bases outside the gene matches: 1. This CDR3 comprises 14 residues.

The sample holds a few counts of this clone. J is TRBJ2-7 and V is TRBV6-6; 10 positions match TRBD1. Germline V gene sequence: CDR1 MNHNY, CDR2 SVGAGI (reference sequence). This CDR3 comprises 13 residues. V lost 4 bases to trimming and J lost 6 bases; unmatched junction nucleotides: 3. This CDR3 reads CASSLTGGGEQYF. In DNA form, the CDR3 reads TGTGCCAGCAGTTTGACAGGGGGCGGCGAGCAGTACTTC.

This rearrangement joins TRBV29-1 to TRBJ1-1; D ambiguous. Trimming took 7 bases from V and 0 from J, leaving 15 bases between them. Germline V gene lookup returns CDR1 SQVTM and CDR2 ANQGSEA. CDR3 length: 14 amino acids. CDR3 loop: CSATPIHMNTEAFF. CDR3 nucleotides: TGCAGCGCAACTCCAATCCACATGAACACTGAAGCTTTCTTT.

The chain employs TRBV7-2 and TRBJ1-5; D uncertain. The V and J ends lost 2 bases and 0 bases respectively, with 11 bases between them. CDR3 length: 16 residues. Germline V gene data show CDR1 as SGHTA and CDR2 as FQGNSA. CDR3 sequence reads: CASSLSAANSNQPQHF. The CDR3 region has the DNA TGTGCCAGCAGCTTATCTGCGGCTAATAGCAATCAGCCCCAGCATTTT.

The chain links TRBV5-1 to TRBJ2-1, with 7 bases that match TRBD2. The CDR3 length is 15 residues. The germline V gene encodes CDR1 SGHRS and CDR2 YFSETQ. The V and J ends lost 5 bases and 6 bases, in that order; junction bases with no gene match: 11. CDR3 residues: CASRSAGLGTNEQFF. The CDR3 region has the DNA TGCGCCAGCAGGTCAGCGGGGCTCGGGACCAATGAGCAGTTCTTC.

The chain recombines TRBV28 with TRBJ1-1; tentatively, D is TRBD1 (6 bases). CDR1 and CDR2 from the germline V gene are MDHEN and SYDVKM. Trimming took off 8 bases at V and 6 bases at J, with 13 bases between the two ends. The CDR3 spans 12 residues. Written as DNA, the CDR3 is TGTGCCAGCGTAGGGGGAGTCTCTGAAGCTTTCTTT. Its translation: CASVGGVSEAFF.

Turning to this clone: The same CDR3 is also encoded by other DNA sequences in this sample. This chain links TRBV6-6 with TRBJ2-2; D not resolved. This CDR3 contains 12 residues. Germline V lookup: CDR1 MNHNY, CDR2 SVGAGI (reference sequence). Trimming took 0 bases from V and 5 from J, leaving 1 base between them. The CDR3 loop reads CASSYSTGELFF. CDR3 DNA sequence: TGTGCCAGCAGTTACTCAACCGGGGAGCTGTTTTTT.

In its sample, this clone was seen a few times. The rearrangement joins TRBV14 to TRBJ2-1; D gene uncertain. Trimming removed 3 bases at V and 10 bases at J, with 13 bases between. The CDR3 contains 13 residues. CDR1 is SGHDN, CDR2 FVKESK, per germline. The CDR3 here is CASSHPLRSEQFF. CDR3 nucleotide sequence: TGTGCCAGCAGCCATCCCCTCCGGTCGGAGCAGTTCTTC.

The chain carries TRBV7-9 and TRBJ2-3; 10 nucleotides line up with TRBD2. The trim removed 2 bases at V and 5 bases at J, leaving 4 bases unmatched. This CDR3 is built from 15 residues. Germline values: CDR1 SEHNR, CDR2 FQNEAQ (reference sequence). CDR3 sequence reads: CASSLLAGVVDTQYF. In DNA, the CDR3 is TGTGCCAGCAGCTTACTAGCGGGGGTGGTAGATACGCAGTATTTT. The full variable domain, with the rest looked up from reference TRBV7-9 and TRBJ2-3, is DTGVSQNPRHKITKRGQNVTFRCDPISEHNRLYWYRQTLGQGPEFLTYFQNEAQLEKSRLLSDRFSAERPKGSFSTLEIQRTEQGDSAMYLCASSLLAGVVDTQYFGPGTRLTVL.

The V call is TRBV9, the J call TRBJ2-2, with unresolved D. V was clipped by 3 bases and J by 8 bases, with 5 bases between them. CDR1 is SGDLS and CDR2 is YYNGEE in the germline V gene. The CDR3 length is 11 residues. The CDR3 here is CASSGVGELFF. For the CDR3, the DNA is TGTGCCAGCAGCGGGGTGGGGGAGCTGTTTTTT.

The sample holds one count of this clone. The chain combines TRBV29-1 with TRBJ2-5; tentatively, D is TRBD1 (5 bases). The V and J ends lost 3 bases and 2 bases respectively, with 19 bases between them. Germline CDR1 is SQVTM and CDR2 is ANQGSEA. This CDR3 is built from 16 residues. The CDR3 DNA is TGCAGCGTTGATGCGTCGGCCAGCAGGGATCAAGAGACCCAGTACTTC. Translation gives CSVDASASRDQETQYF.

The chain is built from TRBV11-3 and TRBJ2-5; TRBD1 might be the D (6 bases). The germline V and J ends were trimmed by 3 bases and 1 base, with 21 bases remaining between them. The CDR3 contains 18 residues. CDR1 is SGHNT and CDR2 is YENEEA in the germline V gene. CDR3 sequence reads: CASSFLRGFGWSQETQYF. The CDR3 DNA is TGTGCCAGCAGCTTTTTGAGGGGGTTTGGGTGGTCCCAAGAGACCCAGTACTTC.

The J gene is TRBJ2-6, the V gene TRBV4-3; 9 bases fit TRBD1. The CDR3 contains 17 residues. Germline CDR1 LGHNA, CDR2 YSLEER. Losses at the gene ends were 4 bases for V and 2 bases for J; bases not matched to a gene: 6. The CDR3: CASSRGDRAAGANVLTF. In DNA form, the CDR3 reads TGCGCCAGCAGCCGGGGGGACAGGGCGGCTGGGGCCAACGTCCTGACTTTC.

The gene calls are TRBV6-1 and TRBJ1-3; D unresolved. The CDR3 is 14 amino acids. CDR1 and CDR2 from the germline V gene are MNHNS and SASEGT. V was cut by 7 bases and J by 0 bases, with 10 bases left in between. The CDR3 DNA follows: TGTGCCAGCACTGCAGTGTACTCTGGAAACACCATATATTTT. Its protein product is CASTAVYSGNTIYF.

The chain combines TRBV19 with TRBJ2-7, with unresolved D. With 3 bases removed from V and 2 bases from J, the gap between germline ends came to 17 bases. Germline V gene sequence: CDR1 LNHDA, CDR2 SQIVND (reference sequence). The CDR3 extends over 16 amino acids. CDR3 in amino acids: CASSITPTWSPYEQYF. CDR3 DNA: TGTGCCAGTAGTATCACCCCGACATGGAGTCCCTACGAGCAGTACTTC. Looking up the rest from reference TRBV19 and TRBJ2-7 gives the full variable domain: DGGITQSPKYLFRKEGQNVTLSCEQNLNHDAMYWYRQDPGQGLRLIYYSQIVNDFQKGDIAEGYSVSREKKESFPLTVTSAQKNPTAFYLCASSITPTWSPYEQYFGPGTRLTVT.

This clone was seen a handful of times. The chain uses TRBV11-2 and TRBJ2-3; maybe TRBD2 (6 bases). V was pared by 3 bases and J by 2 bases, with 9 bases between. The CDR3 has 14 residues. Germline-derived CDR1 and CDR2 are SGHAT and FQNNGV. The CDR3, as DNA: TGTGCCAGCAGCTTGGGACTCCACACAGATACGCAGTATTTT. Its translation: CASSLGLHTDTQYF.

This chain connects TRBV30 to TRBJ1-1, with D perhaps TRBD1 (5 bases). V dropped 2 bases and J dropped 0 bases, with 19 bases sitting between them. CDR3 size: 17 residues. Looked up from germline, CDR1 is GTSNPN and CDR2 is SVGIG (reference sequence). CDR3 bases: TGTGCCTGGAGTCCCCCGACAGCGGCCCCGATGAACACTGAAGCTTTCTTT. Translating gives CAWSPPTAAPMNTEAFF.

The rearrangement links TRBV28 to TRBJ1-1; D possibly corresponds to TRBD1 (6 bases). The CDR3 runs 15 residues. Trimming took 5 bases from V and 1 from J, leaving 14 bases between them. Germline-derived CDR1 and CDR2 are MDHEN and SYDVKM. CDR3 region: CASSPKGGRNTEAFF. The CDR3 DNA is TGTGCCAGCAGTCCCAAAGGGGGGCGGAACACTGAAGCTTTCTTT. The variable domain in full, with the rest retrieved from reference TRBV28 and TRBJ1-1, is DVKVTQSSRYLVKRTGEKVFLECVQDMDHENMFWYRQDPGLGLRLIYFSYDVKMKEKGDIPEGYSVSREKKERFSLILESASTNQTSMYLCASSPKGGRNTEAFFGQGTRLTVV.

The rearrangement links TRBV23-1 to TRBJ1-3; D is undetermined. TRBV23-1 is reported as an ORF; its role is uncertain. There are 15 residues in the CDR3. V was shortened by 4 bases and J by 0 bases, with 10 bases between the two germline ends. The CDR3 DNA reads TGCGCCAGCAGTCGGTCAGTCTTCTCTGGAAACACCATATATTTT. Translating it yields CASSRSVFSGNTIYF.

The gene calls are TRBV9 and TRBJ1-2, with no clear D. Germline CDR1 and CDR2: SGDLS and YYNGEE. This CDR3 contains 14 residues. Trimming removed 0 bases at V and 7 bases at J, with 13 bases between. CDR3 bases: TGTGCCAGCAGCGTAGATCGAGGGTTCGGTGGCTACACCTTC. It encodes CASSVDRGFGGYTF.

V usage is TRBV5-4 and J usage is TRBJ2-7; the D is unclear. The CDR3 extends over 11 amino acids. Germline values: CDR1 SGHNT, CDR2 YYREEE (reference sequence). Trimming cost V 3 bases and J 3 bases, with 4 bases left between them. CDR3 sequence (DNA): TGTGCCAGCAGCTGGGGCTACGAGCAGTACTTC. Amino acids: CASSWGYEQYF.

This chain connects TRBV12-5 to TRBJ1-1; D not certain. Trimming cost V 2 bases and J 5 bases, with 6 bases left between them. CDR1 and CDR2 from the germline V gene are LGHNT and FRNRAP. This CDR3 is 12 amino acids long. This chain's CDR3 is CASGLIRTEAFF. The CDR3 DNA is TGTGCTAGTGGTTTGATACGAACTGAAGCTTTCTTT. The full variable domain, with the rest looked up from reference TRBV12-5 and TRBJ1-1, is DARVTQTPRHKVTEMGQEVTMRCQPILGHNTVFWYRQTMMQGLELLAYFRNRAPLDDSGMPKDRFSAEMPDATLATLKIQPSEPRDSAVYFCASGLIRTEAFFGQGTRLTVV.

J is TRBJ1-1 and V is TRBV5-4, with D maybe TRBD1 (6 bases). V lost 4 bases and J 0 bases, leaving 10 bases between the germline ends. Germline-derived CDR1 and CDR2 are SGHNT and YYREEE (reference sequence). The CDR3 runs to 14 residues. The CDR3 DNA reads TGTGCCAGCAGCCTTACAGGGTTGAACACTGAAGCTTTCTTT. This sequence encodes CASSLTGLNTEAFF.